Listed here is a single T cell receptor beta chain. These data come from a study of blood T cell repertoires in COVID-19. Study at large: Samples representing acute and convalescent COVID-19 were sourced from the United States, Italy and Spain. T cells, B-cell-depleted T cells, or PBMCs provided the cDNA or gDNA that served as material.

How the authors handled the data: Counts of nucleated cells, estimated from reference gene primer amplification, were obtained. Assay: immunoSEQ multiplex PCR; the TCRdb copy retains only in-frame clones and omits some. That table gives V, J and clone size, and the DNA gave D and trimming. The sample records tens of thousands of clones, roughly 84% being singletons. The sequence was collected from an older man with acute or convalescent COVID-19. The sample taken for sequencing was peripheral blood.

The CDR3 loop reads CASKRGPNTGELFF. In DNA form, the CDR3 reads TGTGCCAGCAAGAGGGGGCCCAACACCGGGGAGCTGTTTTTT. This rearrangement joins TRBV11-3 to TRBJ2-2, with 7 bases aligning to TRBD1. Germline V CDR1 and CDR2: SGHNT, YENEEA. Losses at the gene ends were 7 bases for V and 2 bases for J; bases not matched to a gene: 4. The CDR3 runs to 14 residues. Drawing the rest from reference TRBV11-3 and TRBJ2-2, the complete variable domain is EAGVVQSPRYKIIEKKQPVAFWCNPISGHNTLYWYLQNLGQGPELLIRYENEEAVDDSQLPKDRFSAERLKGVDSTLKIQPAELGDSAVYLCASKRGPNTGELFFGEGSRLTVL.